This T cell receptor (beta chain) was sequenced during a study of cytomegalovirus exposure and HLA in healthy donors. Study overall: Researchers previously reported finding 90 million to 130 million unique TCR beta sequences from 170 million or so T cells.

As for this clone: Its antigen is undetermined.

Amplification used 60 Vbeta primers and 13 Jbeta primers. Original analysis: A follow-up analysis tallied 73 million or so unique TCR beta chains, roughly 11 million shared. TCRdb's table, derived via immunoSEQ multiplex PCR, lists solely in-frame clones and lacks some. V and J calls and clone size are copied from that table; D and trimming were computed from the DNA. The sample consists of roughly 160,000 clones, 65% to 85% of them appearing once. The study, taken as a whole, reports: The HLA-A and HLA-B alleles of most subjects were reportedly predicted accurately from TCR beta sequences. Apart from CMV serostatus, no immune exposure information was available.

Trimming cost V 1 base and J 3 bases, with 12 bases left between them. CDR3 length equals 16 residues. Germline CDR1 and CDR2: LGHNA and YNFKEQ. The source of this sequence is a boy aged 2 to 10 in good health and CMV-seronegative. The source material was PBMCs. The chain is built from TRBV4-2 and TRBJ2-2; D might be TRBD2 (7 bases). Here the CDR3 DNA reads TGTGCCAGCAGCCAAGGGTGGGGGGGCGACACCGGGGAGCTGTTTTTT. This codes for CASSQGWGGDTGELFF.